The TCR beta chain described here comes from a study of blood T cell repertoires in COVID-19. CDR1 is SGHRS, CDR2 YFSETQ, per germline. V dropped 3 bases and J dropped 2 bases, with 11 bases sitting between them. The CDR3 contains 15 residues. Original processing methods: Amplifying reference gene primers gave estimates of nucleated cell counts. Sequencing was performed with immunoSEQ multiplex PCR; in TCRdb, only in-frame clones are kept and a portion is missing. The V and J calls and clone size come from that table; D and trimming were worked out from the DNA. The sample comprises roughly 200,000 clones, over 80% of which are singletons, and around 7.8% rests with the top ten.

This receptor was taken from a woman aged 55-70 years with COVID-19, enrolled during active disease. J is TRBJ1-4 and V is TRBV5-1; D is possibly TRBD1 (5 bases). The sample taken for sequencing was peripheral blood. DNA for the CDR3: TGCGCCAGCAGCTCAGCAGGGTCGACTAATGAAAAACTGTTTTTT. It codes for CASSSAGSTNEKLFF.